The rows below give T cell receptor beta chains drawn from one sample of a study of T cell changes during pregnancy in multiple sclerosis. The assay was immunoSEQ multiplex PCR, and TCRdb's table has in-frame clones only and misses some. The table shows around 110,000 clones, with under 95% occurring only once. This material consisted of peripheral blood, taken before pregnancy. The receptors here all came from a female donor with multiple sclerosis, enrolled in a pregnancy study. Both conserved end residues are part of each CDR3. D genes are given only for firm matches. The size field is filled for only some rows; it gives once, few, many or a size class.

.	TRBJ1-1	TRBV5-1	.	TGCGCCAGCAGCCCCAATACAGCGAACACTGAAGCTTTCTTT	CASSPNTANTEAFF
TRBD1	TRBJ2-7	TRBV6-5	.	TGTGCCAGCAGACTTACAGGGGGCGCGGTCGAGCAGTACTTC	CASRLTGGAVEQYF
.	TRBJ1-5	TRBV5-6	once	TGTGCCAGCAGCTTGGGAGGCAGCAATCAGCCCCAGCATTTT	CASSLGGSNQPQHF
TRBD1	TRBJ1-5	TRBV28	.	TGTGCCAGCAGCCGCCGGACAGGGGCATTATCGGGAGATCAGCCCCAGCATTTT	CASSRRTGALSGDQPQHF
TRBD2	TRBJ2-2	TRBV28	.	TGTGCCAGCATCTTTGCCCGGGGGGCGCGACTAGCGGGAGATCCCACCGGGGAGCTGTTTTTT	CASIFARGARLAGDPTGELFF
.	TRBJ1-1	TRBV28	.	TGTGCCAGCAGCCAACCTACAGGGAAGGCTTTCTTT	CASSQPTGKAFF
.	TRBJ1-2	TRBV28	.	TGTGCCAGCAGTTTGGGGGGGGTGGAGACTATTGGCTACACCTTC	CASSLGGVETIGYTF
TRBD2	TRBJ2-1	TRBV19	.	TGTGCCAGCTGGGAGGGTAGCTCCTACAATGAGCAGTTCTTC	CASWEGSSYNEQFF
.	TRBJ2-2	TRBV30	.	TGTGCCTGGAGAACCGGGACGAACACCGGGGAGCTGTTTTTT	CAWRTGTNTGELFF
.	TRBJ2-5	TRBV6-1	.	TGTGCCAGCAGTGAGAATTCGGCGGGAGAGACCCAGTACTTC	CASSENSAGETQYF
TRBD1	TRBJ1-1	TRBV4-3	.	TGCGCCAGCAGCCACTTGACAGGGCCGGGCACTGAAGCTTTCTTT	CASSHLTGPGTEAFF
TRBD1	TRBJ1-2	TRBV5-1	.	TGCGCCAGCAGCCCTATACCCCGGGACAGGGCGGTCGGCTACACCTTC	CASSPIPRDRAVGYTF
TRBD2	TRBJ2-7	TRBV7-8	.	TGTGCCAGCAGCTCGGGACTACTCTACGAGCAGTACTTC	CASSSGLLYEQYF
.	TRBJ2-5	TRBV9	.	TGTGCCAGCAGCCCCCAGGGGGGCAGAGAGACCCAGTACTTC	CASSPQGGRETQYF
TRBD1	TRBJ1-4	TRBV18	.	TGTGCCAGCTCCGGACAGGGAGCATGGGAAAAACTGTTTTTT	CASSGQGAWEKLFF
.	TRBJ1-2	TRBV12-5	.	TGTGCTAGTGGTTTCCCCCGGGACATTGAATACTATGGCTACACCTTC	CASGFPRDIEYYGYTF
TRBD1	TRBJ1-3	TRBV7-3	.	TGTGCCAGCAGCTCACAGGGGGCAACTGGAAACACCATATATTTT	CASSSQGATGNTIYF
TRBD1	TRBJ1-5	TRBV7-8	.	TGTGCCAGCAGCTTAAGTTTTCCCCCGACAGGGAAGGGTGGCAATCAGCCCCAGCATTTT	CASSLSFPPTGKGGNQPQHF
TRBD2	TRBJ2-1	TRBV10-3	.	TGTGCCATCCTCCCCCGACTAGCGGAGAGCTCCTACAATGAGCAGTTCTTC	CAILPRLAESSYNEQFF
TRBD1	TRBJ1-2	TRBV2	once	TGTGCCAGCGGACCCAGGACAGGGGGAGAATATGGCTACACCTTC	CASGPRTGGEYGYTF
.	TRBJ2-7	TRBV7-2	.	TGTGCCAGCACCCGGACAGAAAACTACGAGCAGTACTTC	CASTRTENYEQYF
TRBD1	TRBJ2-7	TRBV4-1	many	TGCGCCAGCAGCCAAGACAGGGGGAACTACGAGCAGTACTTC	CASSQDRGNYEQYF
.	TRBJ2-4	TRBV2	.	TGTGCCAGCAGTGCAGAGGGATGGATGGCCAAAAACATTCAGTACTTC	CASSAEGWMAKNIQYF
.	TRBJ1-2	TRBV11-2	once	TGTGCCAGCAGCCTCGCCCCCGGGGGGCAATATGGCTACACCTTC	CASSLAPGGQYGYTF
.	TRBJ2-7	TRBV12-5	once	TGTGCTAGGACCCCCAGGATTTACCTACGAGCAAAGTACTTC	CARTPRIYLRAKYF
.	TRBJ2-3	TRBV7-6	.	TGTGCCAGCAGCTTGGGGGGGCCTCGCGGAGATACGCAGTATTTT	CASSLGGPRGDTQYF
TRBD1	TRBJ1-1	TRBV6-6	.	TGTGCCAGCAGCCGACAGGGGAACACTGAAGCTTTCTTT	CASSRQGNTEAFF
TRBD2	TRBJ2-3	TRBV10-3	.	TGTGCCATCAGACCCGGACTAGCGGGCCAATCTAGCACAGATACGCAGTATTTT	CAIRPGLAGQSSTDTQYF
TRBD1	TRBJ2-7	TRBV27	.	TGTGCCAGCAGTTTACAGGGACAGGCCTACGAGCAGTACTTC	CASSLQGQAYEQYF
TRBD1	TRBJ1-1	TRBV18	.	TGTGCCAGTTCTACAGGGGCTGAAGCTTTCTTT	CASSTGAEAFF
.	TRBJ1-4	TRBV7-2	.	TGTGCCAGCAGCTTAGTTTCGGGGGACTCTAATGAAAAACTGTTTTTT	CASSLVSGDSNEKLFF
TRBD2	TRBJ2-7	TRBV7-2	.	TGTGCCAGCAGCTTAGCTGTAGCGGGAGGGTACGAGCAGTACTTC	CASSLAVAGGYEQYF
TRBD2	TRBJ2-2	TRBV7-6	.	TGTGCCAGCAGCTTAGGACTAGCGGAGAACACCGGGGAGCTGTTTTTT	CASSLGLAENTGELFF
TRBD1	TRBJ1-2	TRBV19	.	TGTGCCAGTAAGGCACGGGACAGGGACTATGGCTACACCTTC	CASKARDRDYGYTF
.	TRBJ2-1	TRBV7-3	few	TGTGCCAGCGCGGAAAACAATGAGCAGTTCTTC	CASAENNEQFF
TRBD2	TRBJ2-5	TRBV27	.	TGTGCCAGCAGTGCCGGACTAGCGGCCCAAGAGACCCAGTACTTC	CASSAGLAAQETQYF
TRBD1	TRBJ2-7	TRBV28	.	TGTGCCAGCAGTTTATCAGGACAGGGGGCTAGGAAAGAGCAGTACTTC	CASSLSGQGARKEQYF
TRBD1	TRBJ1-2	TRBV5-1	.	TGCGCCAGCAGCAGAATGGGGGACAGCATAGTTAACTATGGCTACACCTTC	CASSRMGDSIVNYGYTF
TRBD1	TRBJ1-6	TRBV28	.	TGTGCCAGCAGTCCCCAGACAGGGGTGTCACCCCTCCACTTT	CASSPQTGVSPLHF
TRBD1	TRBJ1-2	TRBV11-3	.	TGTGCCAGCGGAACAGGGGCTTCTTCCTATGGCTACACCTTC	CASGTGASSYGYTF
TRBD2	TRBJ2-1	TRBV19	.	TGTGCCAGTAGTATTCGGCTAGCGGGGCACAATGAGCAGTTCTTC	CASSIRLAGHNEQFF
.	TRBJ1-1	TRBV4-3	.	TGCGCCAGCAGCCAAGATGTAGGGAGGACCACTGAAGCTTTCTTT	CASSQDVGRTTEAFF
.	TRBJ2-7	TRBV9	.	TGTGCCAGCAGCGTATCTCCGCGGACACCCTACGAGCAGTACTTC	CASSVSPRTPYEQYF
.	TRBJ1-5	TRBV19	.	TGTGCCAGTAGTATAATGCGGAAGCAACTGTATAGCAATCAGCCCCAGCATTTT	CASSIMRKQLYSNQPQHF
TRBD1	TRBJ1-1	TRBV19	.	TGTGCCAGTACCACGACAGGGTTGAACACTGAAGCTTTCTTT	CASTTTGLNTEAFF
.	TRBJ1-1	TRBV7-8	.	TGTGCCAGCAGCTTCCAGGGATTTGAAGCTTTCTTT	CASSFQGFEAFF
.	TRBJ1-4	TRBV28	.	TGTGCCAGCAGTTTAATCTGGACACGACAAGCAACTAATGAAAAACTGTTTTTT	CASSLIWTRQATNEKLFF
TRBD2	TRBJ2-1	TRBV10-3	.	TGTGCCATCACCGAGAGCGGGAGAGGTGCTTACAATGAGCAGTTCTTC	CAITESGRGAYNEQFF
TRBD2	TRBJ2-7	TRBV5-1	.	TGCGCCAGCAGCTTGAGCGGGGGTCCTTCCTACGAGCAGTACTTC	CASSLSGGPSYEQYF
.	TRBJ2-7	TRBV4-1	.	TGCGCCAGCAGCCAAACAGCCACCTACGAGCAGTACTTC	CASSQTATYEQYF
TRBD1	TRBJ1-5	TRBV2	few	TGTGCCAGCAGCGGACAGGGCAATCAGCCCCAGCATTTT	CASSGQGNQPQHF
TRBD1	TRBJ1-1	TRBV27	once	TGTGCCAGCAGGATACAGGGGGCCACTGAAGCTTTCTTT	CASRIQGATEAFF
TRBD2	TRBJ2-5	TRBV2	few	TGTGCCGGATCTAGCGGGTCGTACCAAGAGACCCAGTACTTC	CAGSSGSYQETQYF
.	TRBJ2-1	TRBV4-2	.	TGTGCCAGCAGCCAAGAGGACCGGGGCTCCTACAATGAGCAGTTCTTC	CASSQEDRGSYNEQFF
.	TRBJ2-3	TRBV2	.	TGTGCCAGCAGTGAAGCGTATAGTAGTATTCAGTATTTT	CASSEAYSSIQYF
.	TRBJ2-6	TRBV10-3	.	TGTGCCATCAGTGATCACTCTGGGGCCAACGTCCTGACTTTC	CAISDHSGANVLTF